The clone carrying this T cell receptor (beta chain) occurred many times. Its antigen is currently unknown. Time point noted: newly diagnosed GD, antithyroid drugs for less than 3 months. The TCR library was made from RNA extracted from PBMCs. This entry comes from a study of regulatory T cells in long-lasting Graves disease. Construction of TCR beta libraries relied on iRepertoire HTBI primers and on Arm-PCR targeting CDR3 regions. TCRdb itself ran the multiplex PCR reads through MiXCR, one entry per CDR3 protein. The sample shows 500,000 or so distinct CDR3 sequences, 12% to 15% of them seen only once. J gave up 5 bases and V 6 bases, and 6 bases lay outside the gene matches. The CDR3 contains 15 residues. Broader study findings: Persistent patients shared about 3,000 public clonotypes among themselves. Newly diagnosed patients shared fewer, at more than 850. Repertoires from persistent disease leaned toward TRBV28, TRBJ1-2 and TRBJ2-5.

The data were also submitted as part of a second study, on T cells in Graves' hyperthyroidism and ophthalmopathy. Per that paper: An initial round of RT-PCR targeting the TCR CDR3 relied on the HTBI primer set. In validation, the model predicted ophthalmopathy. These predictions came a median approximately 5.9 months before onset.

The starting material was peripheral blood mononuclear cells (PBMCs), obtained at new diagnosis, from a patient treated with antithyroid drugs. The source of this sequence is a woman aged 45-59 years with Graves disease. The chain joins TRBV12-3 or TRBV12-4 to TRBJ2-7; 14 nucleotides align to TRBD2. DNA for the CDR3: TGTGCCAGCAGGGCCGGGACTAGCGGGGGAAACGAGCAGTACTTC. This translates into CASRAGTSGGNEQYF.